The 20 T cell receptor beta chains listed next were all sequenced from one sample in a study of blood T cell repertoires in COVID-19. Sequencing used immunoSEQ multiplex PCR; TCRdb keeps in-frame clones, though not all of them. The sample includes approximately 270,000 clones, 85% to 95% of them seen just once. The specimen was PBMCs or T cells enriched from blood (not recorded which). All receptors come from a middle-aged man who had been exposed to COVID-19.

V is TRBV21-1 and J is TRBJ1-1; TRBD1, the D gene given by the table, was not confirmed from the DNA. TRBV21-1 is a documented pseudogene. The length of the CDR3 is 15 residues. CDR3: CASSYEDRDVTEAFF. CDR3 nucleotides: TGTGCCAGCAGCTATGAGGACAGGGACGTCACTGAAGCTTTCTTT.

V gene TRBV19 combines with J gene TRBJ2-1; 7 nucleotides align to TRBD2. V was clipped by 5 bases and J by 3 bases; unmatched bases: 7. This CDR3 region has 15 residues. CDR1 and CDR2 (germline): LNHDA, SQIVND (reference sequence). This CDR3 is CASSDGEGLYNEQFF. The CDR3 DNA reads TGTGCCAGTAGTGATGGGGAGGGCCTCTACAATGAGCAGTTCTTC.

This sequence joins TRBV27 and TRBJ2-3, with 11 bases that match TRBD2. Germline V gene data show CDR1 as MNHEY and CDR2 as SMNVEV (reference sequence). The junction had 4 bases not matched to a gene; V was cut back by 5 bases and J by 0 bases. The CDR3 has 16 residues. CDR3 in DNA: TGTGCCAGCAGTCCAAGACTAGCGGGAAGCACAGATACGCAGTATTTT. The encoded protein is CASSPRLAGSTDTQYF.

V gene TRBV7-9 combines with J gene TRBJ2-7, with D possibly TRBD2 on 6 matching bases. The CDR3 loop spans 12 amino acids. V lost 2 bases and J 6 bases, leaving 8 bases between the germline ends. Germline CDR1 is SEHNR and CDR2 is FQNEAQ (reference sequence). CDR3 protein: CASSLLGSEQYF. CDR3 sequence (DNA): TGTGCCAGCAGCTTACTCGGGAGCGAGCAGTACTTC.

The chain combines TRBV7-2 with TRBJ1-6; 10 nucleotides line up with TRBD1. Germline V lookup: CDR1 SGHTA, CDR2 FQGNSA. V shed 6 bases, J shed 2 bases, and the junction held 7 bases outside the gene matches. This CDR3 is 17 amino acids long. The CDR3 DNA reads TGTGCCAGCAGAAGAGACAGGGGGCGAACCTATAATTCACCCCTCCACTTT. Protein: CASRRDRGRTYNSPLHF.

V is TRBV27 and J is TRBJ1-2, with D unclear. The germline V gene encodes CDR1 MNHEY and CDR2 SMNVEV (reference sequence). The CDR3 is 15 amino acids. Trimming stripped 6 bases from V and 4 bases from J, with 18 bases between. In DNA form, the CDR3 reads TGTGCCAGCAGGCGTGTCCTAGGTCCGGCCTATGGCTACACCTTC. Its translation: CASRRVLGPAYGYTF.

V gene TRBV5-6 combines with J gene TRBJ2-7; 14 bases agree with TRBD2. The junction had 9 bases not matched to a gene; V was cut back by 3 bases and J by 1 base. The germline V gene has CDR1 SGHDT and CDR2 YYEEEE. CDR3 size: 18 residues. The CDR3 nucleotides read TGTGCCAGCAGCTATATAGGACTAGCGGGAGGTCTATCCTACGAGCAGTACTTC. Its translation: CASSYIGLAGGLSYEQYF.

With regard to this clone: Germline and junction disagree at one end, which may indicate a read error. The chain combines TRBV7-3 with TRBJ2-6; D unclear. This CDR3 has 14 amino acids. Looked up from germline, CDR1 is SGHTA and CDR2 is FQGTGA. The CDR3 spells CASSLDEWAHVLTF. The CDR3 DNA reads TGTGCCAGCAGCTTAGATGAATGGGCCCACGTCCTGACTTTC.

V usage is TRBV5-5 and J usage is TRBJ1-2; D gene ambiguous. Trimming took off 0 bases at V and 7 bases at J, with 4 bases between the two ends. This CDR3 region has 11 residues. CDR1 is SGHKS and CDR2 is YYEKEE in the germline V gene (reference sequence). CDR3 coding DNA: TGTGCCAGCAGCTTGGCCGGTGGCTACACCTTC. Protein sequence: CASSLAGGYTF.

This chain connects TRBV6-5 to TRBJ2-7; no clear D. Trimming removed 2 bases at V and 0 bases at J, with 8 bases between. Germline V gene data show CDR1 as MNHEY and CDR2 as SVGAGI. The CDR3 sequence is 14 residues long. For the CDR3, the DNA is TGTGCCAGCAGTTACCACCGCTACTCCTACGAGCAGTACTTC. Translated, it gives CASSYHRYSYEQYF.

As DNA, the CDR3 is TGCAGTGCTAGTCCCCCAAACACTGAAGCTTTCTTT. Amino acids: CSASPPNTEAFF. The chain combines TRBV20-1 with TRBJ1-1; D gene uncertain. CDR1 and CDR2 (germline): DFQATT, SNEGSKA (reference sequence). The CDR3 runs 12 residues. V was cut by 3 bases and J by 2 bases, with 7 bases left in between.

The chain links TRBV7-8 to TRBJ2-3; 7 bases are shared with TRBD2. The CDR3 loop spans 21 amino acids. The V segment lost 1 base and the J segment 1 base; nucleotides outside the gene matches: 20. CDR1 and CDR2 from the germline V gene are SGHVS and FQNEAQ. The CDR3: CASSLVFWRGQGGRGTDTQYF. The CDR3 nucleotides are TGTGCCAGCAGCTTAGTATTCTGGCGGGGTCAGGGCGGGAGAGGCACAGATACGCAGTATTTT.

This CDR3 is CASSSRTSGRALEQYF. DNA of the CDR3: TGTGCCAGCAGCTCCCGGACTAGCGGGAGGGCCCTCGAGCAGTACTTC. V usage is TRBV7-9 and J usage is TRBJ2-7; 15 positions agree with TRBD2. This CDR3 has 16 amino acids. Germline CDR1 SEHNR, CDR2 FQNEAQ (reference sequence). Trimming removed 4 bases from V and 6 bases from J; junction bases left unmatched: 7.

The chain joins TRBV7-9 to TRBJ2-7; 12 bases align to TRBD2. CDR1 is SEHNR and CDR2 is FQNEAQ in the germline V gene (reference sequence). Trimming took 5 bases from V and 4 from J; bases not matched to a gene: 6. The CDR3 contains 15 residues. CDR3 nucleotide sequence: TGTGCCAGCAGCCCAAGACTAGCGGGAGCGTACGAGCAGTACTTC. It translates to CASSPRLAGAYEQYF. The full variable domain, completed using reference TRBV7-9 and TRBJ2-7, is DTGVSQNPRHKITKRGQNVTFRCDPISEHNRLYWYRQTLGQGPEFLTYFQNEAQLEKSRLLSDRFSAERPKGSFSTLEIQRTEQGDSAMYLCASSPRLAGAYEQYFGPGTRLTVT.

This chain joins TRBV19 and TRBJ1-3; 7 nucleotides line up with TRBD1. Trimming took 3 bases from V and 2 from J; bases not matched to a gene: 7. The germline V gene has CDR1 LNHDA and CDR2 SQIVND (reference sequence). This CDR3 region has 16 residues. CDR3 coding DNA: TGTGCCAGTAGTATCTGGAGGGGGCGAGCTGGAAACACCATATATTTT. This codes for CASSIWRGRAGNTIYF.

V and J are TRBV28 and TRBJ2-7; D ambiguous. Trimming removed 5 bases from V and 0 bases from J, with 11 bases in between. Per the germline V gene, CDR1 is MDHEN and CDR2 is SYDVKM. CDR3 length equals 14 residues. The CDR3 DNA follows: TGTGCCAGCAGTCCCTCTTTGAGCTCCTACGAGCAGTACTTC. Its protein product is CASSPSLSSYEQYF.

The chain links TRBV13 to TRBJ2-7, with 8 bases lining up with TRBD1. The trim removed 5 bases at V and 5 bases at J, leaving 11 bases unmatched. The CDR3 runs 15 residues. Germline CDR1 and CDR2: PRHDT and FYEKMQ (reference sequence). DNA for the CDR3: TGTGCCAGCAGCATTGTGGTCAGGGGGCGGGACGAGCAGTACTTC. Its translation is CASSIVVRGRDEQYF.

This chain links TRBV28 with TRBJ2-7; 11 bases are shared with TRBD1. Germline V gene lookup returns CDR1 MDHEN and CDR2 SYDVKM. The length of the CDR3 is 15 residues. Trimming took 5 bases from V and 3 from J; bases not matched to a gene: 6. CDR3 residues: CASSRGQGAGYEQYF. The CDR3 coding sequence is TGTGCCAGCAGTCGCGGACAGGGGGCTGGCTACGAGCAGTACTTC.

V is TRBV10-3 and J is TRBJ1-3; D is unresolved. The germline CDR1 and CDR2 sequences are ENHRY and SYGVKD. Trimming pared 4 bases from V and 1 base from J, leaving 23 bases between. CDR3 length: 19 residues. CDR3 sequence: CAISADDVRVGGSGNTIYF. CDR3 sequence (DNA): TGTGCCATCAGTGCGGACGACGTTCGGGTTGGAGGGTCTGGAAACACCATATATTTT.

This chain connects TRBV7-9 to TRBJ2-2; 10 nucleotides agree with TRBD1. The ends lost 3 bases at V and 3 bases at J; junction bases unmatched: 7. CDR3 length: 17 amino acids. CDR1 SEHNR and CDR2 FQNEAQ come from the germline V gene (reference sequence). Here the CDR3 reads CASSFRPGTGDTGELFF. DNA of the CDR3: TGTGCCAGCAGCTTCCGACCCGGGACAGGGGACACCGGGGAGCTGTTTTTT.